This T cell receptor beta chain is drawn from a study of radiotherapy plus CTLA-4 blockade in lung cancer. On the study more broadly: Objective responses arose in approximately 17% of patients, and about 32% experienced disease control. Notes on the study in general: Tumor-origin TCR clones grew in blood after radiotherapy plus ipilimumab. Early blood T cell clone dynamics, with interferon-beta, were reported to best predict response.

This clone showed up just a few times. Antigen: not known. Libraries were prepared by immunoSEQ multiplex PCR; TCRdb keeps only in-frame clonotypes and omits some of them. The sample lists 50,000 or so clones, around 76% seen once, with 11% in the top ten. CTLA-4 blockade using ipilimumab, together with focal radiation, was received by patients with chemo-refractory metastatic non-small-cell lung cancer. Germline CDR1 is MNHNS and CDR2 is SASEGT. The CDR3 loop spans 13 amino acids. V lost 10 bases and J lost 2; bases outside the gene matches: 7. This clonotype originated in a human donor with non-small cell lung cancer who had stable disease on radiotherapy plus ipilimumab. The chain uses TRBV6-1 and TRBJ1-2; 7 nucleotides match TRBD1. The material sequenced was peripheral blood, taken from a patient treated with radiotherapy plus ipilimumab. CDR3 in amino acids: CATTDRENYGYTF. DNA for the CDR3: TGTGCCACCACCGACAGGGAAAACTATGGCTACACCTTC.